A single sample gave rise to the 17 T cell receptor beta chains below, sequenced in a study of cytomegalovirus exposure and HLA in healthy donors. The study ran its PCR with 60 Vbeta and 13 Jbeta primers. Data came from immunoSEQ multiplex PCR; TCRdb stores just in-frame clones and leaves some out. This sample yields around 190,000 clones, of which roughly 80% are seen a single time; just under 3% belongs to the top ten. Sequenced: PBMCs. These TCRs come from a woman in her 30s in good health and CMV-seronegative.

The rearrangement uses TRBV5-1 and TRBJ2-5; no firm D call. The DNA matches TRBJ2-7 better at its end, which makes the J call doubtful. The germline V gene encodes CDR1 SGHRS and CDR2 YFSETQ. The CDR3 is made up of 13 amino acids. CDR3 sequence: CASSLDPDYEQYF. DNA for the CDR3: TGCGCCAGCAGCTTGGACCCGGACTACGAGCAGTACTTC.

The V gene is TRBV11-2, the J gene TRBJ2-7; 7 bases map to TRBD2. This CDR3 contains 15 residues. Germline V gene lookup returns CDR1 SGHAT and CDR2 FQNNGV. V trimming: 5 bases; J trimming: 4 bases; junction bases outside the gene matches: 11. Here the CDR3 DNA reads TGTGCCAGCAGCGAGTCGGGGGGATCAGGGTACGAGCAGTACTTC. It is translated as CASSESGGSGYEQYF.

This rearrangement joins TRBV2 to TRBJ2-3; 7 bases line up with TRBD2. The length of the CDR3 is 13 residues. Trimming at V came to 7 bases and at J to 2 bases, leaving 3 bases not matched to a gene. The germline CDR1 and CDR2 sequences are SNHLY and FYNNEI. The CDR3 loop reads CASKRGLTDTQYF. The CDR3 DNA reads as TGTGCCAGCAAGCGGGGCCTCACAGATACGCAGTATTTT.

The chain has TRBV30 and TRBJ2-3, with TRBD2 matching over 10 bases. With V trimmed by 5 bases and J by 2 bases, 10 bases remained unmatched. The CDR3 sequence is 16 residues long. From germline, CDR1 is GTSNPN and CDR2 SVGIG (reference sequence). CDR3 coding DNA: TGTGCCTGGCCACGCCCGGGACTAGCGAACACAGATACGCAGTATTTT. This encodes CAWPRPGLANTDTQYF.

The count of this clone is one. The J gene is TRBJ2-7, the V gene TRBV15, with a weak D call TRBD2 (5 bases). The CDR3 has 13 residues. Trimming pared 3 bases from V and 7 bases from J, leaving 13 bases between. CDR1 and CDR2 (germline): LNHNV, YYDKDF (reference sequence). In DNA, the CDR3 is TGTGCCACCAGCAGTAGCTTAACTAGGGAGCAGTACTTC. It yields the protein CATSSSLTREQYF. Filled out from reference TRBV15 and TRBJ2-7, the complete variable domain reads DAMVIQNPRYQVTQFGKPVTLSCSQTLNHNVMYWYQQKSSQAPKLLFHYYDKDFNNEADTPDNFQSRRPNTSFCFLDIRSPGLGDTAMYLCATSSSLTREQYFGPGTRLTVT.

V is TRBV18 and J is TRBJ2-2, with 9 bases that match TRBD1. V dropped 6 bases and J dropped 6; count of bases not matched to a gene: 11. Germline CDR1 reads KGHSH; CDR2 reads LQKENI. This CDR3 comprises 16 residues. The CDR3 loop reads CASSTYGQGFAGELFF. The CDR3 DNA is TGTGCCAGCTCTACCTACGGACAGGGGTTCGCCGGGGAGCTGTTTTTT.

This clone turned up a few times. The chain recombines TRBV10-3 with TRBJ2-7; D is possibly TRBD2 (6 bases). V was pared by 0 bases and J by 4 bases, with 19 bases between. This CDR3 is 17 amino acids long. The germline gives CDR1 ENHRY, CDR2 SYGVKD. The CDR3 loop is CAISESGFETREYEQYF. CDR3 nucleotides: TGTGCCATCAGTGAGTCTGGGTTTGAGACTAGAGAATACGAGCAGTACTTC.

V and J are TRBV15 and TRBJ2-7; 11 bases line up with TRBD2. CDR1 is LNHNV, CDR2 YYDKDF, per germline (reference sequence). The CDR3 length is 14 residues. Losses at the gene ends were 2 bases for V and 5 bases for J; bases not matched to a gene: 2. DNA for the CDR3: TGTGCCACCAGCAGACAACTAGCGGGAGACGAGCAGTACTTC. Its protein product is CATSRQLAGDEQYF.

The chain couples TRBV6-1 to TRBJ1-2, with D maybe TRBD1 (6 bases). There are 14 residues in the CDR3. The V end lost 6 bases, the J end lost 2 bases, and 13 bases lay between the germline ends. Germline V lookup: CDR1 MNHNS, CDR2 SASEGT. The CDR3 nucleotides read TGTGCCAGCAGCGTCCAGGGACAAAACTATGGCTACACCTTC. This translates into CASSVQGQNYGYTF.

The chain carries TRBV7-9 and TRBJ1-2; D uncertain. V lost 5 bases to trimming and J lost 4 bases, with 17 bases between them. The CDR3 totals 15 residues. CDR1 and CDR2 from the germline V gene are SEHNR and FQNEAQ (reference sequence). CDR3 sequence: CASSPLPGLSYGYTF. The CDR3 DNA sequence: TGTGCCAGCAGCCCCCTCCCCGGACTGAGCTATGGCTACACCTTC.

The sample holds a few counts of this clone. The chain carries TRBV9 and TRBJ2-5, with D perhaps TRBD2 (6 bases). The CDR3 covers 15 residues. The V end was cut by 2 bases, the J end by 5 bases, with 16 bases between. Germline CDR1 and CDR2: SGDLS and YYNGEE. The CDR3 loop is CASSVGGSEGETQYF. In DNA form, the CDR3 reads TGTGCCAGCAGCGTTGGGGGATCGGAGGGGGAGACCCAGTACTTC.

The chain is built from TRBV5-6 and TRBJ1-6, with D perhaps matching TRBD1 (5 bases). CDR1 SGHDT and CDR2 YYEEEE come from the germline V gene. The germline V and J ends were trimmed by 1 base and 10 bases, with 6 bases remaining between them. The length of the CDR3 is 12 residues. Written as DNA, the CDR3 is TGTGCCAGCAGCTTGTGGGGCTCACCCCTCCACTTT. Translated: CASSLWGSPLHF.

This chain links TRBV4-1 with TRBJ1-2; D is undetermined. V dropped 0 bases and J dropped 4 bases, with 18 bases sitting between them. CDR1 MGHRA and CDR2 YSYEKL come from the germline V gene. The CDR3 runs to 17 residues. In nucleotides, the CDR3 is TGCGCCAGCAGCCAAGATTCTGCGTCGGGGATATCCTATGGCTACACCTTC. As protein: CASSQDSASGISYGYTF.

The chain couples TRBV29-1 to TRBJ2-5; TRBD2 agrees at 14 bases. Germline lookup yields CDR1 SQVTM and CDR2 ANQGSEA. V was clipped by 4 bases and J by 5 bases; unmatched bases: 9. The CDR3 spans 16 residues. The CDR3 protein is CSVGGTSGGRTETQYF. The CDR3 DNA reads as TGCAGCGTTGGAGGGACTAGCGGGGGTCGGACGGAGACCCAGTACTTC.

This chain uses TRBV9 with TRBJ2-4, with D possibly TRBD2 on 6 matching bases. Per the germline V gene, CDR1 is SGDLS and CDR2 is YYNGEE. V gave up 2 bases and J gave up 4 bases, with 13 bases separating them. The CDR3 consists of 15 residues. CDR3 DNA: TGTGCCAGCAGCGTGGGGGGTGAAGGTAAAAACATTCAGTACTTC. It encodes CASSVGGEGKNIQYF.

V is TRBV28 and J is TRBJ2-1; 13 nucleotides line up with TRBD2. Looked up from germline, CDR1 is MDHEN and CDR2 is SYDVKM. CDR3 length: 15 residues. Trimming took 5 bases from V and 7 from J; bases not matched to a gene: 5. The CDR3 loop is CASSPRTSGSNEQFF. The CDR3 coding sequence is TGTGCCAGCAGTCCAAGGACTAGCGGGAGTAATGAGCAGTTCTTC.

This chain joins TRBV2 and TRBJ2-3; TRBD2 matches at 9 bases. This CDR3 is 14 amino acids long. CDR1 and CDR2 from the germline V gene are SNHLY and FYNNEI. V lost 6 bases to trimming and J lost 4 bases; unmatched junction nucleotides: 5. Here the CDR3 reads CASSLAGVADTQYF. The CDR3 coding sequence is TGTGCCAGCAGCTTAGCGGGAGTTGCAGATACGCAGTATTTT.